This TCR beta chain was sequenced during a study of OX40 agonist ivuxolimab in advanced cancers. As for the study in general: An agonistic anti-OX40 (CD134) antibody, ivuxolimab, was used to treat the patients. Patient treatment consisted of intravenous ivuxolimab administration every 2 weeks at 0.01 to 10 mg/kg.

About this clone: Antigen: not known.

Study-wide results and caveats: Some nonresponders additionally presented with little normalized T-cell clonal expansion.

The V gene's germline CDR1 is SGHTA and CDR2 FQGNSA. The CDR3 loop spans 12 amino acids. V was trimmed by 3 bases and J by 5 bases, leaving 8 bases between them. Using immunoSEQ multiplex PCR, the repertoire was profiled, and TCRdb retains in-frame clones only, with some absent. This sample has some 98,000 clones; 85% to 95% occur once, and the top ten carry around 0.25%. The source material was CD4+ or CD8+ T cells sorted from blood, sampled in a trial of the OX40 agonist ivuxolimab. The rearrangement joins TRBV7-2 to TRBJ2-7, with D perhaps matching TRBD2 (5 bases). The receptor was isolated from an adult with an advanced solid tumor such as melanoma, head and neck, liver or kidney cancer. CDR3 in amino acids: CASSFFGDEQYF. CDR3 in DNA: TGTGCCAGCAGCTTTTTCGGGGACGAGCAGTACTTC.